Shown below are 17 T cell receptor beta chains from a single sample sequenced in a study of shared clonotypes between healthy human individuals. The table came from immunoSEQ multiplex PCR; TCRdb's copy has only in-frame clones and leaves some out. The sample has about 600,000 clones, around 80% seen once; the top ten hold around 12%. Sequencing was done on a sample of PBMCs. Every receptor here comes from a woman aged 35 to 49 in good health. Some clones in this sample may be carry-over from other donors' samples.

This chain joins TRBV6-5 and TRBJ2-1; D is ambiguous. Trimming took 2 bases from V and 0 from J, leaving 5 bases between them. This CDR3 is built from 14 residues. Germline CDR1 reads MNHEY; CDR2 reads SVGAGI. The CDR3, as DNA: TGTGCCAGCAGTTACCGCGGCTCCTACAATGAGCAGTTCTTC. Translating gives CASSYRGSYNEQFF.

A few counts support this clone. The V and J genes are TRBV11-2 and TRBJ2-2; 12 bases fit TRBD2. This CDR3 has 16 residues. V trimming: 4 bases; J trimming: 7 bases; junction bases outside the gene matches: 7. Germline-derived CDR1 and CDR2 are SGHAT and FQNNGV. The CDR3 here is CASSSLAGGPHGELFF. As DNA, the CDR3 is TGTGCCAGCAGCTCGCTAGCGGGAGGGCCACACGGGGAGCTGTTTTTT.

This clone showed up just once. The chain links TRBV27 to TRBJ2-5; D is undetermined. CDR3 length: 16 amino acids. V gave up 0 bases and J gave up 1 base, with 12 bases separating them. Looked up from germline, CDR1 is MNHEY and CDR2 is SMNVEV (reference sequence). This chain's CDR3 is CASSLSPRSIQETQYF. The CDR3 DNA follows: TGTGCCAGCAGTTTATCCCCCCGGTCCATCCAAGAGACCCAGTACTTC.

The rearrangement uses TRBV29-1 and TRBJ2-3, with 10 bases that match TRBD2. From germline, CDR1 is SQVTM and CDR2 ANQGSEA. The trim removed 4 bases at V and 4 bases at J, leaving 5 bases unmatched. There are 14 residues in the CDR3. The CDR3 loop is CSVVEREGADTQYF. The CDR3 bases are TGCAGCGTTGTCGAGCGGGAGGGGGCAGATACGCAGTATTTT.

The chain carries TRBV7-8 and TRBJ2-1; D tentatively reads TRBD1 or TRBD2 (5 bases each). The V end lost 5 bases, the J end lost 7 bases, and 21 bases lay between the germline ends. There are 16 residues in the CDR3. Germline V gene data show CDR1 as SGHVS and CDR2 as FQNEAQ. CDR3 loop: CASSLRPGPPTNEQFF. The CDR3 DNA reads TGTGCCAGCAGCCTCAGACCGGGACCCCCGACGAATGAGCAGTTCTTC.

The chain employs TRBV5-1 and TRBJ1-4; unclear D gene. CDR3 length: 13 residues. Trimming took off 2 bases at V and 5 bases at J, with 7 bases between the two ends. The germline CDR1 and CDR2 sequences are SGHRS and YFSETQ. CDR3 nucleotides: TGCGCCAGCAGCTTCGGAGGAAATGAAAAACTGTTTTTT. This sequence encodes CASSFGGNEKLFF.

This clone was found a few times. The CDR3 DNA reads TGTGCCAGCTCACCACCCGGTATGGCAGACTATGGCTACACCTTC. It codes for CASSPPGMADYGYTF. This chain links TRBV18 with TRBJ1-2; no definite D call. Germline CDR1 reads KGHSH; CDR2 reads LQKENI. This CDR3 is 15 amino acids long. Trimming left V 0 bases short and J 3 bases short, with 11 bases between.

On this clone itself: Other nucleotide sequences from this sample produce the same CDR3. In DNA, the CDR3 is TGCAGCGTTGCCAGGAGGGGGCTGGGTCTGAATGAGCAGTTCTTC. Its protein product is CSVARRGLGLNEQFF. The chain couples TRBV29-1 to TRBJ2-1; D may be TRBD1 (7 bases). The germline gives CDR1 SQVTM, CDR2 ANQGSEA. V lost 4 bases to trimming and J lost 7 bases, with 20 bases between them. This CDR3 has 15 residues.

V gene TRBV11-1 combines with J gene TRBJ2-2; D possibly corresponds to TRBD1 (6 bases). Trimming removed 5 bases from V and 5 bases from J, with 12 bases in between. Per the germline V gene, CDR1 is SGHAT and CDR2 is FQDESV (reference sequence). The CDR3 loop spans 14 amino acids. CDR3 nucleotides: TGTGCCAGCAGCGTATGGGACAATACCGGGGAGCTGTTTTTT. This gives the protein CASSVWDNTGELFF.

The CDR3 loop reads CASSLALLAANTGELFF. The CDR3 coding sequence is TGTGCCAGCAGCTTGGCCTTACTAGCGGCGAACACCGGGGAGCTGTTTTTT. The genes are TRBV5-4 and TRBJ2-2, with TRBD2 matching over 8 bases. J lost 0 bases, V lost 0 bases, and 4 bases had no gene match. Germline assignment: CDR1 SGHNT and CDR2 YYREEE (reference sequence). CDR3 length equals 17 residues.

CDR3 DNA sequence: TGCGCCAGCAGCTTGGATCCCCAGGGGTCGAGAAGTAGTGGCTACACCTTC. Translating gives CASSLDPQGSRSSGYTF. The gene calls are TRBV5-1 and TRBJ1-2; TRBD1 might be the D (6 bases). The germline V gene has CDR1 SGHRS and CDR2 YFSETQ. The CDR3 runs 17 residues. V was clipped by 0 bases and J by 7 bases, with 22 bases between them.

Concerning this clone: This may be a read error: a much more frequent sequence differs by one nucleotide. The CDR3 ends on some other residue instead of the conserved phenylalanine or tryptophan, so this is likely a read error. The V and J genes are TRBV7-9 and TRBJ2-7; the D is unclear. The germline V gene encodes CDR1 SEHNR and CDR2 FQNEAQ (reference sequence). V was pared by 0 bases and J by 7 bases, with 13 bases between. The length of the CDR3 is 14 residues. The CDR3 nucleotides read TGTGCCAGCAGCTTAGCAGGCACTCTCGAAGAGCAGTACCTC. This translates into CASSLAGTLEEQYL.

The CDR3, as DNA: TGTGCCAGCTCAGAGGGACTAACGTACCAAGAGACCCAGTACTTC. Its translation: CASSEGLTYQETQYF. This rearrangement joins TRBV18 to TRBJ2-5, with TRBD2 matching over 7 bases. The CDR3 is made up of 15 amino acids. Unmatched junction bases numbered 6, after V lost 5 bases and J lost 0 bases. Germline V CDR1 and CDR2: KGHSH, LQKENI.

V gene TRBV4-1 combines with J gene TRBJ2-1; 10 nucleotides line up with TRBD2. Germline V gene sequence: CDR1 MGHRA, CDR2 YSYEKL. V gave up 1 base and J gave up 10 bases; unmatched junction bases: 10. The CDR3 sequence is 16 residues long. CDR3 in DNA: TGCGCCAGCAGCCAAGTAGCGGGAGGAGGGGGGAAGGAGCAGTTCTTC. Translating it yields CASSQVAGGGGKEQFF.

The genes are TRBV7-3 and TRBJ2-7; TRBD1 aligns across 10 bases. Per the germline V gene, CDR1 is SGHTA and CDR2 is FQGTGA. V lost 5 bases to trimming and J lost 4 bases; unmatched junction nucleotides: 8. CDR3 length: 15 residues. The CDR3 nucleotides read TGTGCCAGCAGCATCTACGCGGGACAGGGGTACGAGCAGTACTTC. Its protein product is CASSIYAGQGYEQYF.

The chain combines TRBV2 with TRBJ1-5; 7 bases fit TRBD1. CDR3 length: 15 residues. Germline CDR1 is SNHLY and CDR2 is FYNNEI. After removal of 6 bases from V and 1 base from J, the junction contained 6 bases not matched to a gene. The CDR3 protein is CASRIGQVSNQPQHF. Written as DNA, the CDR3 is TGTGCCAGCAGGATCGGACAGGTGAGCAATCAGCCCCAGCATTTT. Full variable domain (missing parts from reference TRBV2 and TRBJ1-5): EPEVTQTPSHQVTQMGQEVILRCVPISNHLYFYWYRQILGQKVEFLVSFYNNEISEKSEIFDDQFSVERPDGSNFTLKIRSTKLEDSAMYFCASRIGQVSNQPQHFGDGTRLSIL.

The V call is TRBV2, the J call TRBJ1-2; 9 nucleotides agree with TRBD1. Germline lookup yields CDR1 SNHLY and CDR2 FYNNEI. CDR3 length: 13 residues. J lost 8 bases, V lost 9 bases, and 10 bases had no gene match. The CDR3 DNA follows: TGTGCCAGTAACCGGGACAGGGTAGGGGGCTACACCTTC. It codes for CASNRDRVGGYTF. The full variable domain, completed using reference TRBV2 and TRBJ1-2, is EPEVTQTPSHQVTQMGQEVILRCVPISNHLYFYWYRQILGQKVEFLVSFYNNEISEKSEIFDDQFSVERPDGSNFTLKIRSTKLEDSAMYFCASNRDRVGGYTFGSGTRLTVV.